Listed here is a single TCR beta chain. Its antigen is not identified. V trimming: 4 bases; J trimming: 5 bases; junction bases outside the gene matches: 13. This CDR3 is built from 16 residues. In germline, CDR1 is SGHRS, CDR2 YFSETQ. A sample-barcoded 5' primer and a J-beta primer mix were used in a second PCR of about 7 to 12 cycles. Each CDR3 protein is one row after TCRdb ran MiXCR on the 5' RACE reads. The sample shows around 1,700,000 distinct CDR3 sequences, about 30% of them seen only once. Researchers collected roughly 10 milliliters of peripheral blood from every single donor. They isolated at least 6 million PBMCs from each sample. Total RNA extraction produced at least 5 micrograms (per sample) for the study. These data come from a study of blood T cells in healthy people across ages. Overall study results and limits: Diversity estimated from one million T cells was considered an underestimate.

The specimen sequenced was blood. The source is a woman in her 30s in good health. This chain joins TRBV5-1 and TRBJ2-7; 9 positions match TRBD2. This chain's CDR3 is CASSRAGGPELDEQYF. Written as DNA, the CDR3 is TGCGCCAGCAGCCGGGCGGGGGGGCCCGAGTTGGACGAGCAGTACTTC.